This T cell receptor beta chain appears in the sequencing data of a study of identical twins. The CDR3 extends over 12 amino acids. The germline V and J ends were trimmed by 4 bases and 5 bases, with 11 bases remaining between them. Germline lookup yields CDR1 SQVTM and CDR2 ANQGSEA. This clonotype showed up just once. Its specificity is unknown. TCRdb redid the calling of the 5' RACE reads with MiXCR, one entry per CDR3 protein. This repertoire shows a few hundred thousand distinct CDR3 sequences, 20% to 25% found once; its top ten account for 2.5% to 3.5%. Study-wide results and caveats: For monozygotic twins, models underestimated out-of-frame TCR alpha sharing.

The data also belong to a second study, concerning T cells expressing NK-cell markers. Turning to that study: Seropositivity for HCMV was found in seven of the eight sequenced donors, with one seronegative. Six donors carried dominant NKG2C+ clonotypes that made up roughly 1.0-7.0% of their CD8+ T cells.

V and J are TRBV29-1 and TRBJ2-5, with D uncertain. The receptor comes from a woman aged 18-30 years in good health. Sequencing was done on a sample of CD4+ T cells sorted from blood. Here the CDR3 reads CSVGLRTETQYF. CDR3 nucleotide sequence: TGCAGCGTTGGCCTCCGAACCGAGACCCAGTACTTC.